This TCR beta chain is from a study of shared clonotypes between healthy human individuals. Broader study findings: Sorted-subset samples were not fully sequenced, rarefaction indicated.

With V trimmed by 7 bases and J by 4 bases, 9 bases remained unmatched. CDR3 length: 14 residues. Per the germline V gene, CDR1 is SNHLY and CDR2 is FYNNEI. A word on this clone: Antigen: not known.

Subsets obtained from CD4+ cells comprised CD45RA+ naive and CD45RA-negative memory cells. The authors' processing: Filtering of immunoSEQ junctional sequences could not match full-length read filtering. The table came from immunoSEQ multiplex PCR; TCRdb's copy has only in-frame clones and leaves some out. From that table come the V and J calls and clone size; the DNA was used to work out D and trimming. Of about 2.3 million clones in the sample, roughly 92% were seen once. This TCR came from a man aged 18 to 30 in good health. Some clones in this sample may be carry-over from other donors' samples. Material for sequencing was naive CD4+ T cells from PBMCs. The subset: CD45RA+ positively selected. The chain joins TRBV2 to TRBJ2-7, with 8 bases lining up with TRBD1. The CDR3 sequence is CASTQGALYYEQYF. The CDR3 nucleotides are TGTGCCAGCACCCAGGGGGCATTGTATTACGAGCAGTACTTC.